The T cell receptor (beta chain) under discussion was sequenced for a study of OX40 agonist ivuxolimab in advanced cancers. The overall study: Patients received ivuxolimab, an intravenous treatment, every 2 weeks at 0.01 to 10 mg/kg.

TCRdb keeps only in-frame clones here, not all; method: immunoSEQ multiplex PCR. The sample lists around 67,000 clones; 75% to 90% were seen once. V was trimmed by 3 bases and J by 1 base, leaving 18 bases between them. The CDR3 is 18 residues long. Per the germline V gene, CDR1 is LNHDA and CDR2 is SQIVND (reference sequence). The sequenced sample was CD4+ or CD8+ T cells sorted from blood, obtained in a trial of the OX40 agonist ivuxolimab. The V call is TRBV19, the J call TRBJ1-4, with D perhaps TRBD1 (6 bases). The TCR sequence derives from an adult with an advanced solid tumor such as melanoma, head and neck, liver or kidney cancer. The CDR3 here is CASSILHPLQGTNEKLFF. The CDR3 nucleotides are TGTGCCAGTAGTATTCTTCACCCCCTACAGGGAACTAATGAAAAACTGTTTTTT.